One T cell receptor (beta chain) is described in this entry. Its antigen is not known. The data were obtained in a study of cytomegalovirus exposure and HLA in healthy donors. Study results and caveats: Sequencing likely produced, as an artifact, a cluster of highly shared sequence variants. According to reports, the classifier identified cytomegalovirus status with high specificity and sensitivity.

The CDR3 covers 16 residues. V lost 4 bases, J lost 6 bases, and 10 bases stayed unmatched. Germline V gives CDR1 MNHEY, CDR2 SVGAGI. Nominally healthy donors were sampled, though unrecorded immune exposures were likely. PCR amplification relied on 60 Vbeta primers (plus 13 Jbeta primers). Here immunoSEQ multiplex PCR was the method, and the copy in TCRdb shows in-frame clones only, minus some. The sample gives about 190,000 clones, roughly four fifths of which show up once; less than 4% is in the top ten. The genes are TRBV6-5 and TRBJ1-5; 9 bases fit TRBD1. What was sequenced was PBMCs. This TCR was sampled from a woman aged 25 to 39 in good health and CMV-seropositive. Here the CDR3 DNA reads TGTGCCAGCAGTTCTTTAACCTGGGACAGGGTTCAGCCCCAGCATTTT. It specifies CASSSLTWDRVQPQHF.